This T cell receptor (beta chain) was sequenced for a study of Ad26.COV2.S vaccination and SARS-CoV-2 variants. Clones were sequenced by immunoSEQ multiplex PCR, and TCRdb holds only the in-frame ones, with some missing. The sample gives about 440,000 clones, around 85% of which show up once; 10% to 15% is in the top ten. Documented treatment: about 20 received Ad26.COV2.S at low or high dose, single or two shots; 5 received placebo; per-sample allocation not given. Samples came from day 63 after the first vaccine or placebo injection. The sequence came from a person between 18 and 65 years old who received the Ad26.COV2.S COVID-19 vaccine or a placebo. This specimen consisted of peripheral blood, obtained in a trial of Ad26.COV2.S vaccine versus placebo.

CDR3 coding DNA: TGTGCCTGGACTAGCGGGGTTACAGATACGCAGTATTTT. Its protein product is CAWTSGVTDTQYF. The chain recombines TRBV30 with TRBJ2-3; 9 bases agree with TRBD2. Germline CDR1 and CDR2: GTSNPN and SVGIG (reference sequence). The CDR3 sequence is 13 residues long. Germline trimming cut 4 bases from V and 3 bases from J; bases unmatched to any gene: 2.